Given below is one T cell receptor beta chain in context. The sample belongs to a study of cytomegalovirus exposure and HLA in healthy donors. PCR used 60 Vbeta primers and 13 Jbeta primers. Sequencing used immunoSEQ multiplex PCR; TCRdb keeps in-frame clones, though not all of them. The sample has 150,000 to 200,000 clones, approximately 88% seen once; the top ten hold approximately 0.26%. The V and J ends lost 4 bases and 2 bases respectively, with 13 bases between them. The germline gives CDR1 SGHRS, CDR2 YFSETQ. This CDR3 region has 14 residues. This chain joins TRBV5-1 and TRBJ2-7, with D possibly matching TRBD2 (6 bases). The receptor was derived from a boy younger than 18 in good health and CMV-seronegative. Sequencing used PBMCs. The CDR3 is CASSVLATAYEQYF. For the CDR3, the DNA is TGCGCCAGCAGCGTACTAGCAACGGCCTACGAGCAGTACTTC.